This TCR beta chain was documented in a study of regulatory T cells in long-lasting Graves disease. Across the study: Antithyroid drugs had been taken by newly diagnosed Graves' patients for under 3 months. Study conclusions and caveats: Among the persistent patients, roughly 2,500 public clonotypes were shared, more than the approximately 1,000 shared among new patients. Having only a small sample size may have limited accuracy. Exclusively peripheral blood, rather than thyroid tissue, was studied.

The V and J ends lost 4 bases and 9 bases, in that order; junction bases with no gene match: 8. Germline lookup yields CDR1 WSHSY and CDR2 SAAADI. This CDR3 has 15 amino acids. Combining iRepertoire HTBI primers with Arm-PCR of CDR3 regions, the authors built TCR beta libraries. TCRdb called the multiplex PCR reads again in MiXCR, with one record for every CDR3 protein. The repertoire holds hundreds of thousands of distinct CDR3 sequences, around 15% seen once, with roughly 25% in the top ten. Described time point: newly diagnosed GD, antithyroid drugs for less than 3 months. PBMC RNA was the source of the TCR library. With respect to this clonotype: Its antigen is not known.

The data also belong to a second study, concerning T cells in Graves' hyperthyroidism and ophthalmopathy.

The gene calls are TRBV10-2 and TRBJ2-3, with TRBD2 identical over 12 bases. The sample here was peripheral blood mononuclear cells (PBMCs), taken at new diagnosis, from a patient treated with antithyroid drugs. The TCR comes from a woman aged 35-60 years with Graves disease. The DNA for the CDR3 is TGCGCCAGCAGTGCTAGCGGGGGGGACCTTACCACGCAGTATTTT. This gives the protein CASSASGGDLTTQYF.